This T cell receptor beta chain was sequenced during a study of immune evolution from preneoplasia to lung adenocarcinoma. Patients had resection in Japan or China between 2014 and 2017. Method: immunoSEQ multiplex PCR; TCRdb's copy keeps in-frame clones and lacks some. The data show about 6,400 clones, approximately 79% seen once. This CDR3 contains 15 residues. Germline V gene lookup returns CDR1 MNHEY and CDR2 SVGAGI. The junction had 15 bases not matched to a gene; V was cut back by 7 bases and J by 9 bases. Source material: FFPE minimally invasive lung adenocarcinoma tissue. The receptor comes from a person aged 50-70 years with lung adenocarcinoma. The chain carries TRBV6-5 and TRBJ2-1; the match to TRBD2 covers 7 bases. In DNA form, the CDR3 reads TGTGCCAGCAAGATTGGGACTACCTCTAAGTCTGAGCAGTTCTTC. It translates to CASKIGTTSKSEQFF.